A selection of T cell receptor beta chains follows, all from one sample in a study of OX40 agonist ivuxolimab in advanced cancers. Clones were sequenced by immunoSEQ multiplex PCR, and TCRdb holds only the in-frame ones, with some missing. The table records 3,500 or so clones, roughly 90% of them present only once. The specimen was CD4+ or CD8+ T cells sorted from blood, collected in a trial of the OX40 agonist ivuxolimab. The receptors originated from an adult with an advanced solid tumor such as melanoma, head and neck, liver or kidney cancer. Both conserved end residues are part of each CDR3. The order of the fields is V gene, J gene, clone size, D gene, CDR3 DNA, CDR3 protein. A D gene is named only where the DNA matches it firmly. Expanded clones are given a class, and other clones once, few, many or no size at all.

TRBV5-1	TRBJ1-2	-	-	TGCGCCAGCAGTTTGGCAACAGGGTTTAACTATGGCTACACCTTC	CASSLATGFNYGYTF
TRBV7-9	TRBJ2-3	-	-	TGTGCCAGCAGCCAGACAACGGACTACAAAGCGACAGATACGCAGTATTTT	CASSQTTDYKATDTQYF
TRBV5-8	TRBJ2-5	-	TRBD1	TGTGCCAGCAGCAACGGACAGGGAGTCGAGACCCAGTACTTC	CASSNGQGVETQYF
TRBV4-1	TRBJ1-2	few	TRBD1	TGCGCCAGCAGTTCCAATCGCAGGGGGCGGCGAGACTATGGCTACACCTTC	CASSSNRRGRRDYGYTF
TRBV4-1	TRBJ1-3	-	-	TGCGCCAGCAGCCAAACGCGGGGGTCTAGGGGAAACACCATATATTTT	CASSQTRGSRGNTIYF
TRBV6-1	TRBJ1-2	-	TRBD1	TGTGCCAGCAGTGAGGAGGGGGACAGTCCTTTCCGCTACACCTTC	CASSEEGDSPFRYTF
TRBV6-5	TRBJ2-5	-	-	TGTGCCAGCAGTGCCCCTTGGGAGACCCAGTACTTC	CASSAPWETQYF
TRBV19	TRBJ1-2	-	-	TGTGCCAGTAGGAAACAGGGAGCAGGCTATGGCTACACCTTC	CASRKQGAGYGYTF
TRBV27	TRBJ2-5	-	-	TGTGCCAGCAGTCCGGACACCCAAGAGACCCAGTACTTC	CASSPDTQETQYF
TRBV18	TRBJ2-5	-	TRBD2	TGTGCCAGCTCACAGGGCCCGTCGGGGGGACAAGAGACCCAGTACTTC	CASSQGPSGGQETQYF
TRBV28	TRBJ1-2	-	-	TGTGCCAGCAGTTTGTCGGTAGGGGCAGTCTATGGCTACACCTTC	CASSLSVGAVYGYTF
TRBV4-3	TRBJ1-6	-	-	TGCGCCAGCAGCCAAGATGTAACGGACATGGCAGCACCCCTCCACTTT	CASSQDVTDMAAPLHF
TRBV6-5	TRBJ1-2	-	-	TGTGCCAGCAGTTACTCGACAGGTTCAAGCTATGGCTACACCTTC	CASSYSTGSSYGYTF
TRBV5-8	TRBJ2-1	-	-	TGTGCCAGCAGCTTCGGGCTAGTCGCCTCCAATGAGCAGTTCTTC	CASSFGLVASNEQFF
TRBV15	TRBJ1-2	-	TRBD1	TGTGCCACCAGCACCCGGGACAGCCAAGCGGGCTACACCTTC	CATSTRDSQAGYTF
TRBV5-5	TRBJ2-7	-	TRBD1	TGTGCCAGCAGCTCACGGACAGGCCTCACCGAGCAGTACTTC	CASSSRTGLTEQYF
TRBV18	TRBJ2-7	-	TRBD1	TGTGCCAGCTCACCTTCGGGGACAGGGTCCTACGAGCAGTACTTC	CASSPSGTGSYEQYF
TRBV30	TRBJ1-5	-	-	TGTGCCTGGAGTATGGGACGACACAATCAGCCCCAGCATTTT	CAWSMGRHNQPQHF
TRBV7-2	TRBJ1-5	-	-	TGTGCCAGCAGCCCTTCTAGGGGAGATCAGCCCCAGCATTTT	CASSPSRGDQPQHF
TRBV28	TRBJ2-5	once	TRBD1	TGTGCCAGCACCCGACCTGACAGGGGGCCCGCCCGGAACTTC	CASTRPDRGPARNF
TRBV27	TRBJ2-3	-	-	TGTGCCAGCGCCCCCGACTACGGGGATACGCAGTATTTT	CASAPDYGDTQYF
TRBV5-1	TRBJ2-2	few	TRBD2	TGCGCCAGCAGCCCGGGCCGGGGCGGGGGGGCTTCGAACACCGGGGAGCTGTTTTTT	CASSPGRGGGASNTGELFF
TRBV30	TRBJ2-5	-	-	TGTGCAGGGGGGATAGCGGGCCCGGGTGAGACCCAGTACTTC	CAGGIAGPGETQYF
TRBV2	TRBJ1-5	-	-	TGTGCCAGCACCTCGTACACCGCTGGGAATCAGCCCCAGCATTTT	CASTSYTAGNQPQHF
TRBV19	TRBJ2-2	-	TRBD1	TGTGCCAGTAGTCCCTCAACTGACAGGGGACCCGGGGAGCTGTTTTTT	CASSPSTDRGPGELFF
TRBV27	TRBJ2-5	-	-	TGTGCCAGCAGCCCGCGGGTTAGCGGCATACAAGAGACCCAGTACTTC	CASSPRVSGIQETQYF
TRBV7-9	TRBJ2-4	-	TRBD2	TGTGCCAGCAGCCTTACCCTTTCGCGGGGGGGCTGGAACATTCAGTACTTC	CASSLTLSRGGWNIQYF
TRBV5-8	TRBJ1-4	-	-	TGTGCCAGCAGCTTGGACACCGGACCCCATAGTGAAAAACTGTTTTTT	CASSLDTGPHSEKLFF